The rows below give T cell receptor beta chains drawn from one sample of a study of blood T cell repertoires in COVID-19. Sequencing used immunoSEQ multiplex PCR; TCRdb keeps in-frame clones, though not all of them. Altogether around 280,000 clones are present, 85% to 90% being singletons, with the ten largest covering less than 2%. The sample taken for sequencing was PBMCs or T cells enriched from blood (not recorded which). The receptors here all came from a woman aged 18-30 years with acute COVID-19. The CDR3 runs from the conserved cysteine through the conserved F or W. The D gene is left open where the match is weak. Clone size is given for some rows only: seen once, a few or many times, or a class if the clone is expanded.

j_call clone_size d_call v_call cdr3_nt cdr3_aa
TRBJ1-1 once - TRBV5-8 TGTGCCAGCAGCTTTTTCTCTGAAGCTTTCTTT CASSFFSEAFF
TRBJ2-7 few TRBD1 TRBV28 TGTGCCAGCAGTTCCCTACCACAGGGGGCGCGAGAGCAGTACTTC CASSSLPQGAREQYF
TRBJ2-7 few TRBD2 TRBV3-1/TRBV3-2 TGTGCCAGCAGCCAAGCTAGCGGGAGGGCCGGGCAGTACTTC CASSQASGRAGQYF
TRBJ1-4 - - TRBV18 TGTGCCAGCTCACCAGCGGTAGATGAAAAACTGTTTTTT CASSPAVDEKLFF
TRBJ1-1 - TRBD1 TRBV4-2 TGTGCCAGCAGCCAGCTAGGGACAGGGGGGAGCGCTTTCTTT CASSQLGTGGSAFF
TRBJ2-7 - - TRBV18 TGTGCCAGCTCACCTACCCGGGGTCCTGGATCCGAGCAGTACTTC CASSPTRGPGSEQYF
TRBJ1-1 - - TRBV13 TGTGCCAGCAGCCCTCCGACAGGGAACACTGAAGCTTTCTTT CASSPPTGNTEAFF
TRBJ2-1 once TRBD2 TRBV28 TGTGCCAGCAGTTTGACGGCGGGAGGGCCAAGCAATGAGCAGTTCTTC CASSLTAGGPSNEQFF
TRBJ1-1 - - TRBV25-1 TGTGCCAGCAGTGAATATGGAGGGGTTAACACTGAAGCTTTCTTT CASSEYGGVNTEAFF
TRBJ2-5 - - TRBV11-2 TGTGCCAGCAGCTCCGACAAGCGGGAAGGGGGAGAGACCCAGTACTTC CASSSDKREGGETQYF
TRBJ2-7 - - TRBV4-1 TGCGCCAGCAGCCAAGATAAGAGAGGGTTGGCCTACGAGCAGTACTTC CASSQDKRGLAYEQYF
TRBJ2-2 - TRBD2 TRBV6-5 TGTGCCAGCAGGTGGACTAGCTTGGGCGGGGAGCTGTTTTTT CASRWTSLGGELFF
TRBJ2-1 - - TRBV6-2/TRBV6-3 TGTGCCAGCAGTCAACTAGCGGACAGGTACAATGAGCAGTTCTTC CASSQLADRYNEQFF
TRBJ1-2 - - TRBV12-3/TRBV12-4 TGTGCCAGCAGTTCAGGGAAACTACGGGGCTACACCTTC CASSSGKLRGYTF
TRBJ1-2 - - TRBV18 TGTGCCAGCTCACCAGGGGCGGGGACTAACTATGGCTACACCTTC CASSPGAGTNYGYTF
TRBJ1-4 - - TRBV18 TGTGCCAGCTCACTACTATCTCTGGGGCAAGCTAATGAAAAACTGTTTTTT CASSLLSLGQANEKLFF
TRBJ2-3 - - TRBV6-5 TGTGCCAGCGGACTAATGGGAAGCACAGATACGCAGTATTTT CASGLMGSTDTQYF
TRBJ2-5 - TRBD2 TRBV20-1 TGCAGTGCTAGTAGGCTAGCGGGAGGGCCGCAGGTAGTAAAGACCCAGTACTTC CSASRLAGGPQVVKTQYF
TRBJ1-4 - TRBD1 TRBV5-1 TGCGCCAGCAGCTCATCCGGGACAGGGTTTTCTGGAGAAAAACTGTTTTTT CASSSSGTGFSGEKLFF
TRBJ1-3 - - TRBV5-1 TGCGCCAGCAGCTTGGGGACACCCGGAAACACCATATATTTT CASSLGTPGNTIYF
TRBJ1-6 - - TRBV6-2/TRBV6-3 TGTGCCAGCAGCAAAAGGGGGTCGGATTCACCCCTCCACTTT CASSKRGSDSPLHF
TRBJ2-1 - - TRBV7-9 TGTGCCAGCAACGGACTCGGGAGTTCCTACAATGAGCAGTTCTTC CASNGLGSSYNEQFF
TRBJ1-1 once - TRBV5-6 TGTGCCAGCAGCCTTTTTGGGGGGACTGAAGCTTTCTTT CASSLFGGTEAFF
TRBJ2-3 once - TRBV5-1 TGCGCCAGCAGCGCGTTGACAGATACGCAGTATTTT CASSALTDTQYF
TRBJ2-1 once TRBD2 TRBV28 TGTGCCAGCAAACTTAGCGGGAGGTACAATGAGCAGTTCTTC CASKLSGRYNEQFF
TRBJ1-5 - - TRBV20-1 TGCAGTGCTAGTCCCCACTCGGGCAATCAGCCCCAGCATTTT CSASPHSGNQPQHF
TRBJ2-7 few - TRBV21-1 TGTGCCAGCAGCAGGGGACTAGCGGGAGAGGAGACCTACGAGCAGTACTTC CASSRGLAGEETYEQYF
TRBJ2-7 - - TRBV18 TGTGCCAGCTCACTAAGGACAGATCCCTACGAGCAGTACTTC CASSLRTDPYEQYF
TRBJ2-6 - - TRBV5-8 TGTGCCAGCAGCCCCGGCCGGGGTCGTGGGGCCAACGTCCTGACTTTC CASSPGRGRGANVLTF
TRBJ1-4 - TRBD1 TRBV7-9 TGTGCCAGCAGCTTAGGGGGGACAGGGATTAATGAAAAACTGTTTTTT CASSLGGTGINEKLFF
TRBJ2-1 - TRBD2 TRBV27 TGTGCCAGCAGTCCGCCCGGCCTACTAGCGGGAGACTACAATGAGCAGTTCTTC CASSPPGLLAGDYNEQFF
TRBJ2-1 - - TRBV28 TGTGCCAGCAGTTTAGGTTTGCGGGGAGGGCAGTTCTTC CASSLGLRGGQFF
TRBJ1-3 - - TRBV15 TGTGCCACCAGCAGAGATTACAGAAAGCCTGGAAACACCATATATTTT CATSRDYRKPGNTIYF